Below, 30 T cell receptor beta chains from the same sample are listed, as sequenced in a study of control samples from healthy donors and cancer patients. Measured with immunoSEQ multiplex PCR; TCRdb has only the in-frame clones, and not every one. The table includes tens of thousands of clones, 84% detected once. Input material: PBMCs. These receptor sequences come from a woman aged 50 to 60 with lung cancer.

The gene calls are TRBV10-3 and TRBJ1-2, with a weak D call TRBD1 (5 bases). The ends were cut back, 7 bases at V and 4 bases at J, with 16 bases in the middle. Per the germline V gene, CDR1 is ENHRY and CDR2 is SYGVKD. The CDR3 loop spans 14 amino acids. The CDR3 nucleotides read TGTGCCATCACTAACAGCGGGGCGACCTATGGCTACACCTTC. It yields the protein CAITNSGATYGYTF.

This rearrangement joins TRBV11-2 to TRBJ1-6, with 9 bases lining up with TRBD1. Per germline, CDR1 SGHAT and CDR2 FQNNGV. The CDR3 has 17 amino acids. V was clipped by 4 bases and J by 9 bases; unmatched bases: 13. The CDR3 loop reads CASSSSRTGVLFSPLHF. In nucleotides, the CDR3 is TGTGCCAGCAGCTCTTCCCGGACAGGGGTACTTTTTTCACCCCTCCACTTT.

The chain links TRBV6-5 to TRBJ1-1; no definite D call. V lost 8 bases and J 0 bases, leaving 16 bases between the germline ends. CDR1 is MNHEY, CDR2 SVGAGI, per germline. The CDR3 is 15 amino acids. CDR3 sequence reads: CASRSPRPLNTEAFF. CDR3 nucleotide sequence: TGTGCCAGCCGTTCGCCCCGTCCTCTGAACACTGAAGCTTTCTTT.

The V gene is TRBV27, the J gene TRBJ2-7, with D maybe TRBD2 (7 bases). CDR3 length: 15 residues. Germline V gene lookup returns CDR1 MNHEY and CDR2 SMNVEV (reference sequence). V lost 6 bases to trimming and J lost 1 base, with 16 bases between them. The CDR3 protein is CASSPGGPNSYEQYF. CDR3 coding DNA: TGTGCCAGCAGCCCCGGGGGGCCCAATTCCTACGAGCAGTACTTC.

V usage is TRBV12-3 or TRBV12-4 and J usage is TRBJ1-2; 7 nucleotides match TRBD1. This CDR3 has 13 residues. V trimming: 1 base; J trimming: 7 bases; junction bases outside the gene matches: 3. The DNA for the CDR3 is TGTGCCAGCAGTTTAGTTCAGGGGGGTGGCTACACCTTC. Residues: CASSLVQGGGYTF.

This rearrangement joins TRBV2 to TRBJ1-2; 8 positions agree with TRBD1. CDR3 length: 12 amino acids. Germline V lookup: CDR1 SNHLY, CDR2 FYNNEI. V lost 5 bases to trimming and J lost 8 bases; unmatched junction nucleotides: 4. CDR3 loop: CASSPQGGGYTF. The CDR3 DNA reads as TGTGCCAGCAGTCCACAGGGGGGCGGCTACACCTTC.

In regard to this clone: The sample holds other DNA sequences that translate to the same CDR3. The gene calls are TRBV18 and TRBJ1-5, with D unclear. Trimming pared 3 bases from V and 7 bases from J, leaving 10 bases between. CDR1 and CDR2 (germline): KGHSH, LQKENI. This CDR3 is built from 13 residues. CDR3 sequence (DNA): TGTGCCAGCTCACCTGAGGGAAACCAGCCCCAGCATTTT. Residues: CASSPEGNQPQHF.

V gene TRBV29-1 combines with J gene TRBJ2-5, with TRBD1 matching 9 bases. Per germline, CDR1 SQVTM and CDR2 ANQGSEA. The CDR3 sequence is 13 residues long. With 7 bases clipped from V and 5 bases from J, the junction kept 8 bases outside the gene matches. The DNA for the CDR3 is TGCAGCGGGGGGGGACAGGGTGGGGAGACCCAGTACTTC. Residues: CSGGGQGGETQYF.

This rearrangement joins TRBV6-2 or TRBV6-3 to TRBJ2-7, with D tentatively TRBD1 (6 bases). The CDR3 contains 15 residues. The V end lost 6 bases, the J end lost 0 bases, and 15 bases lay between the germline ends. Germline V gene sequence: CDR1 MNHEY, CDR2 SVGEGT. The CDR3 DNA reads TGTGCCAGCAGCCCTACAGGGTATAACTCCTACGAGCAGTACTTC. Translating it yields CASSPTGYNSYEQYF.

V usage is TRBV18 and J usage is TRBJ1-1; 7 nucleotides match TRBD1. After removal of 5 bases from V and 4 bases from J, the junction contained 10 bases not matched to a gene. The CDR3 sequence is 15 residues long. Germline V gene lookup returns CDR1 KGHSH and CDR2 LQKENI. CDR3 sequence (DNA): TGTGCCAGCTCAGAGGGGGCCCAGGGGGTCACTGAAGCTTTCTTT. Translating it yields CASSEGAQGVTEAFF.

The chain couples TRBV7-6 to TRBJ1-5, with D unclear. Germline lookup yields CDR1 SGHVS and CDR2 FNYEAQ. The CDR3 is made up of 16 amino acids. The V gene lost 5 bases and the J gene lost 0 bases, with 14 bases spanning the gap. The CDR3 spells CASSLSPTDSNQPQHF. The CDR3 region has the DNA TGTGCCAGCAGCCTCAGCCCGACGGATAGCAATCAGCCCCAGCATTTT.

CDR3 sequence: CASSLSRGGQGGEEQYF. CDR3 nucleotides: TGTGCCAGCAGTTTGTCACGCGGGGGACAGGGAGGGGAAGAGCAGTACTTC. The rearrangement joins TRBV27 to TRBJ2-7, with 9 positions matching TRBD1. The V gene's germline CDR1 is MNHEY and CDR2 SMNVEV (reference sequence). The CDR3 is 17 amino acids. With V trimmed by 3 bases and J by 7 bases, 16 bases remained unmatched.

A word on this clone: Within the sample, other DNA sequences also encode this same CDR3. The chain links TRBV6-5 to TRBJ1-1; no clear D. In germline, CDR1 is MNHEY, CDR2 SVGAGI. The V gene lost 0 bases and the J gene lost 2 bases, with 1 base spanning the gap. This CDR3 is built from 12 residues. The CDR3 loop is CASSYSNTEAFF. Written as DNA, the CDR3 is TGTGCCAGCAGTTACTCAAACACTGAAGCTTTCTTT.

V usage is TRBV9 and J usage is TRBJ1-1; no firm D call. CDR1 and CDR2 from the germline V gene are SGDLS and YYNGEE. The germline V and J ends were trimmed by 4 bases and 0 bases, with 19 bases remaining between them. This CDR3 spans 17 amino acids. CDR3 in amino acids: CASSSAGSLVVNTEAFF. The CDR3 nucleotides are TGTGCCAGCAGCTCCGCAGGCAGCCTGGTTGTGAACACTGAAGCTTTCTTT.

Concerning this clone: In this CDR3 the conserved last residue, phenylalanine or tryptophan, is missing, so a read error is likely. The DNA is omitted, as the CDR3 cannot be located on it reliably, and the CDR3 follows TCRdb's listing. This sequence joins TRBV29-1 and TRBJ1-1. The CDR3 sequence runs 9 residues, both termini included. Germline V gene lookup returns CDR1 SQVTM and CDR2 ANQGSEA. The CDR3 is CSVEGSRGL.

This chain links TRBV7-4 with TRBJ1-5, with D possibly TRBD1 on 6 matching bases. Deletions cut 5 bases from V and 0 bases from J, with 23 bases between. This CDR3 contains 19 residues. From germline, CDR1 is SGHVT and CDR2 SQSDAQ. CDR3 residues: CASSEPPGADRYSNQPQHF. DNA of the CDR3: TGTGCCAGCAGCGAACCCCCGGGGGCGGACCGATATAGCAATCAGCCCCAGCATTTT.

V is TRBV4-3 and J is TRBJ1-1; a weak D match, TRBD1 (5 bases). V was clipped by 0 bases and J by 8 bases, with 19 bases between them. Per the germline V gene, CDR1 is LGHNA and CDR2 is YSLEER. This CDR3 has 16 residues. The CDR3 region has the DNA TGCGCCAGCAGCCAAGATCGGGACGCCTATTGGAGGGAAGCTTTCTTT. This gives the protein CASSQDRDAYWREAFF.

The V and J genes are TRBV11-2 and TRBJ1-2; 7 positions match TRBD1. Trimming cost V 5 bases and J 2 bases; bases outside gene matches: 14. The CDR3 consists of 17 residues. The V gene's germline CDR1 is SGHAT and CDR2 FQNNGV. CDR3 DNA sequence: TGTGCCAGCAGCCCATGGGACAGTCATCAATCCAACTATGGCTACACCTTC. Translation: CASSPWDSHQSNYGYTF.

With respect to this clone: This specimen includes other DNA sequences encoding the same CDR3. J is TRBJ1-1 and V is TRBV12-3 or TRBV12-4; the D is unclear. V lost 3 bases to trimming and J lost 5 bases, with 4 bases between them. The CDR3 loop spans 11 amino acids. The CDR3 DNA follows: TGTGCCAGCAGTTTGAGAACTGAAGCTTTCTTT. It specifies CASSLRTEAFF.

The chain links TRBV5-1 to TRBJ1-1, with D unresolved. Germline V gene sequence: CDR1 SGHRS, CDR2 YFSETQ. The CDR3 is made up of 14 amino acids. The germline V and J ends were trimmed by 2 bases and 1 base, with 9 bases remaining between them. CDR3 sequence: CASSFGMGNTEAFF. DNA for the CDR3: TGCGCCAGCAGCTTTGGGATGGGGAACACTGAAGCTTTCTTT. The full variable domain, completed using reference TRBV5-1 and TRBJ1-1, is KAGVTQTPRYLIKTRGQQVTLSCSPISGHRSVSWYQQTPGQGLQFLFEYFSETQRNKGNFPGRFSGRQFSNSRSEMNVSTLELGDSALYLCASSFGMGNTEAFFGQGTRLTVV.

The chain uses TRBV12-3 or TRBV12-4 and TRBJ2-2; TRBD1 matches 7 bases. The CDR3 is 13 amino acids. With V trimmed by 4 bases and J by 5 bases, 1 base remained unmatched. CDR3 coding DNA: TGTGCCAGCAGTTACAGGGGTACCGGGGAGCTGTTTTTT. It codes for CASSYRGTGELFF.

This sequence joins TRBV6-5 and TRBJ1-6; perhaps TRBD1 as D (5 bases). Trimming took 4 bases from V and 6 from J, leaving 16 bases between them. Per germline, CDR1 MNHEY and CDR2 SVGAGI. The CDR3 totals 16 residues. The chain's CDR3 is CASSSNTGTTNSPLHF. CDR3 DNA: TGTGCCAGCAGTTCCAATACCGGGACTACTAATTCACCCCTCCACTTT.

The chain has TRBV6-5 and TRBJ2-7, with 7 bases aligning to TRBD1. The CDR3 is 12 residues long. After removal of 10 bases from V and 5 bases from J, the junction contained 8 bases not matched to a gene. Germline CDR1 is MNHEY and CDR2 is SVGAGI. CDR3 region: CATKTGNHEQYF. In nucleotides, the CDR3 is TGTGCCACCAAGACAGGGAACCACGAGCAGTACTTC.

This sequence joins TRBV6-5 and TRBJ1-2; D may be TRBD1 (6 bases). This CDR3 contains 13 residues. V was shortened by 6 bases and J by 4 bases, with 12 bases between the two germline ends. The germline CDR1 and CDR2 sequences are MNHEY and SVGAGI. CDR3 coding DNA: TGTGCCAGCAGCTCCGGACAGCTCTATGGCTACACCTTC. Translated: CASSSGQLYGYTF.

The V gene is TRBV6-4, the J gene TRBJ2-6, with TRBD1 matching over 8 bases. Unmatched junction bases numbered 3, after V lost 2 bases and J lost 0 bases. The CDR3 loop spans 17 amino acids. The germline CDR1 and CDR2 sequences are MRHNA and SNTAGT. This chain's CDR3 is CASSDGGQVSGANVLTF. Here the CDR3 DNA reads TGTGCCAGCAGTGACGGGGGACAGGTCTCTGGGGCCAACGTCCTGACTTTC.

V is TRBV4-1 and J is TRBJ2-5; perhaps TRBD1 as D (6 bases). The CDR3 totals 15 residues. CDR1 and CDR2 from the germline V gene are MGHRA and YSYEKL. V gave up 1 base and J gave up 0 bases, with 9 bases separating them. The CDR3 nucleotides are TGCGCCAGCAGCCAAGTTGGGACAAACCAAGAGACCCAGTACTTC. Its protein product is CASSQVGTNQETQYF.

The chain combines TRBV4-3 with TRBJ1-2, with 8 positions matching TRBD1. V trimming: 2 bases; J trimming: 5 bases; junction bases outside the gene matches: 13. Germline CDR1 LGHNA, CDR2 YSLEER. This CDR3 has 17 residues. Here the CDR3 reads CASSQKDRVPLGYGYTF. The DNA of the CDR3 is TGCGCCAGCAGCCAAAAGGACAGGGTACCCCTGGGTTATGGCTACACCTTC.

The J gene is TRBJ2-1, the V gene TRBV24-1; D not certain. The CDR3 length is 12 residues. Looked up from germline, CDR1 is KGHDR and CDR2 is SFDVKD. Trimming stripped 4 bases from V and 8 bases from J, with 8 bases between. The CDR3 nucleotides read TGTGCCACCAGTGACACAGTCTATGAGCAGTTCTTC. It translates to CATSDTVYEQFF.

In DNA, the CDR3 is TGTGCCAGCAGCCCCCGGGTCACCGGGGAGCTGTTTTTT. Protein sequence: CASSPRVTGELFF. The V and J genes are TRBV28 and TRBJ2-2; no clear D. Per the germline V gene, CDR1 is MDHEN and CDR2 is SYDVKM. Between the trimmed V and J ends, which lost 6 bases and 4 bases, there was a span of 9 bases. This CDR3 is built from 13 residues.

The CDR3 coding sequence is TGTGCCAGCAGCGGAGGCACCCTCTCCTATAATTCACCCCTCCACTTT. Protein product: CASSGGTLSYNSPLHF. The chain couples TRBV7-9 to TRBJ1-6, with no clear D. V lost 5 bases and J 0 bases, leaving 11 bases between the germline ends. The germline V gene encodes CDR1 SEHNR and CDR2 FQNEAQ (reference sequence). The CDR3 has 16 residues.